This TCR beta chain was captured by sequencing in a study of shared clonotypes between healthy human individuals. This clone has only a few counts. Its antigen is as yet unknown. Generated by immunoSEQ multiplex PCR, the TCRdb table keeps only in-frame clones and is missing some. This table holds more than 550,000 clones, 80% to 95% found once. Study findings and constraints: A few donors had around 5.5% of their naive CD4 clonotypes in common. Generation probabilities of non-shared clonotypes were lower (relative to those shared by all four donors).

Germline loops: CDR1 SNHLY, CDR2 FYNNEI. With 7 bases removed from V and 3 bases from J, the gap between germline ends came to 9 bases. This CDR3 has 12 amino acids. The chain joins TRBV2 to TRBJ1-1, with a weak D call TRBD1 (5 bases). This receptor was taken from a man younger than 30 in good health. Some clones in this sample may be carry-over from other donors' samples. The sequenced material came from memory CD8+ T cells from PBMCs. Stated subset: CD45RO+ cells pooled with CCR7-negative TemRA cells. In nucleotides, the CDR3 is TGTGCCAGCACAGGGACTTACACTGAAGCTTTCTTT. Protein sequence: CASTGTYTEAFF. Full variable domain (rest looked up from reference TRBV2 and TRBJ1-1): EPEVTQTPSHQVTQMGQEVILRCVPISNHLYFYWYRQILGQKVEFLVSFYNNEISEKSEIFDDQFSVERPDGSNFTLKIRSTKLEDSAMYFCASTGTYTEAFFGQGTRLTVV.